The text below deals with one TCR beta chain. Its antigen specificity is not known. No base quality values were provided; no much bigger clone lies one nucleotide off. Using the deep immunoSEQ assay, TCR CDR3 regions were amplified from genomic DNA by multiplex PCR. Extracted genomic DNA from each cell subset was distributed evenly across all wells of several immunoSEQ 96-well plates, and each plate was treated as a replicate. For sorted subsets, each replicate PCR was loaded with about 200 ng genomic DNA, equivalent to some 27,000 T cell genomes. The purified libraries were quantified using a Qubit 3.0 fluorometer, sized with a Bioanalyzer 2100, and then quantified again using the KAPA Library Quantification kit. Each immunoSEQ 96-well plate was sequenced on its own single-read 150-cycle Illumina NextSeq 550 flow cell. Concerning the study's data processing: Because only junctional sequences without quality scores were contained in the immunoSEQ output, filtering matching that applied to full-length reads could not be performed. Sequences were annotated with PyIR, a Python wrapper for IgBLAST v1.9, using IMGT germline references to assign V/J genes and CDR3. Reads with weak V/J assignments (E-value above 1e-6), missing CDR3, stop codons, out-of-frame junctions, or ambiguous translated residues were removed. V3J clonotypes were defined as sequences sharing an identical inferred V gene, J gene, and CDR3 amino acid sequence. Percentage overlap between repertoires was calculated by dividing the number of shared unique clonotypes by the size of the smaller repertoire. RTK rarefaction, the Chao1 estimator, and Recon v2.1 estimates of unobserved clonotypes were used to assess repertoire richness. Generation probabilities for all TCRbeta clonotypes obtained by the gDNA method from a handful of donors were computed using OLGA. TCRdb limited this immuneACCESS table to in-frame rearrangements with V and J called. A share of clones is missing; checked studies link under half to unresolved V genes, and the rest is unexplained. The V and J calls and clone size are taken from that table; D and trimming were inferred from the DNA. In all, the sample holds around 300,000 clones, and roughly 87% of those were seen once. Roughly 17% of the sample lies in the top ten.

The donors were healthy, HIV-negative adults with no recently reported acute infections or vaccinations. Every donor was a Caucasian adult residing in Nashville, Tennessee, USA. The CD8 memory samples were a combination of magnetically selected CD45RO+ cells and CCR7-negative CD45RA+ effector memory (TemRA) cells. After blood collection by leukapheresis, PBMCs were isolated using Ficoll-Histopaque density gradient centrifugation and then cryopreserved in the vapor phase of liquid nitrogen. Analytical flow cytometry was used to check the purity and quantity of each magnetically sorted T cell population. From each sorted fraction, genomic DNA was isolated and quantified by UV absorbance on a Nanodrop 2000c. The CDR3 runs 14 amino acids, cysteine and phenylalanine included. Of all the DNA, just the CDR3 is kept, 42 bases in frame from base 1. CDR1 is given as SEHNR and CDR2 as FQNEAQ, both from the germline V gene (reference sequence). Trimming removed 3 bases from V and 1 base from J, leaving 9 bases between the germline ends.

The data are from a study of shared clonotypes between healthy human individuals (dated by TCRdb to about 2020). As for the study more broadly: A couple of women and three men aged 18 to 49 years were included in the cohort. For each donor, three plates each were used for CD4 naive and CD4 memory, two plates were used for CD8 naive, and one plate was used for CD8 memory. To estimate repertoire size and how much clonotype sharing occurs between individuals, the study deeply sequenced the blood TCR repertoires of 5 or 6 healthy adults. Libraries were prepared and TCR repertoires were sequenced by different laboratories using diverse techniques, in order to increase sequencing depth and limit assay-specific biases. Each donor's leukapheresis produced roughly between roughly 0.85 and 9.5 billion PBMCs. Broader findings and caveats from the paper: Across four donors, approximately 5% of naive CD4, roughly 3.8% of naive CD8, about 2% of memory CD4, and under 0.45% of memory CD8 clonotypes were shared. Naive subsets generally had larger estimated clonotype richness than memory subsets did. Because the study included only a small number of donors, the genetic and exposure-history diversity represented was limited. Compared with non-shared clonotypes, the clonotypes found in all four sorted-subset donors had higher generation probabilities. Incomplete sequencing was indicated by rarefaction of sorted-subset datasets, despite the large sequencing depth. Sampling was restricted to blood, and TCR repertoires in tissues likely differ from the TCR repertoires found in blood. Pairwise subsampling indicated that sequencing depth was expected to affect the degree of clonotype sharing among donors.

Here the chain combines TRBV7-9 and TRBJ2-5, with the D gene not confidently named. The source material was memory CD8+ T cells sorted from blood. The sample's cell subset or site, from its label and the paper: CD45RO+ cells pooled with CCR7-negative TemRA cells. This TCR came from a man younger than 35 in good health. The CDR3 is CASSLGGVQETQYF. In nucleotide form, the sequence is TGTGCCAGCAGCTTGGGTGGAGTCCAAGAGACCCAGTACTTC.